This T cell receptor (beta chain) was found in a study of shared clonotypes between healthy human individuals. Study summary: Donors were two women and a few men aged 18 to 49.

All the donors were Caucasian adults who lived in Nashville, Tennessee. A remark on this clone: The antigen is unknown.

The assay was run at deep level. TCRdb keeps only in-frame clones here, not all; method: immunoSEQ multiplex PCR. The table includes about 480,000 clones, less than 85% detected once. Regarding the study as a whole: There were few donors, and this limited the genetic and exposure-history diversity represented.

V lost 0 bases, J lost 0 bases, and 6 bases stayed unmatched. The CDR3 contains 20 residues. Germline CDR1 PRHDT, CDR2 FYEKMQ (reference sequence). The TCR comes from a woman between 35 and 50 years old in good health. Some clones in this sample may be carry-over from other donors' samples. The sequenced sample was PBMCs. The chain is built from TRBV13 and TRBJ2-3; 16 bases agree with TRBD2. CDR3 DNA: TGTGCCAGCAGCTTAGGCCTTGGGACTAGCGGGAGGGACAGCACAGATACGCAGTATTTT. Encoded protein: CASSLGLGTSGRDSTDTQYF.